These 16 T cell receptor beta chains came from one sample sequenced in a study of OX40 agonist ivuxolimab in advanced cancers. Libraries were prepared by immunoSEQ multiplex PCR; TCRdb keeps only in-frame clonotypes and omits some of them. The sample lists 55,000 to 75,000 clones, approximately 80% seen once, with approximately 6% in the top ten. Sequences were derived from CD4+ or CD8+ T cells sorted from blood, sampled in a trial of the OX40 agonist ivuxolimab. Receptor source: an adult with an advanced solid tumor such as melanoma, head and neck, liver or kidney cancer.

The CDR3 reads CASSLGRGQETQYF. The CDR3 DNA reads TGCGCCAGCAGCTTGGGACGGGGCCAAGAGACCCAGTACTTC. This chain connects TRBV5-1 to TRBJ2-5; D perhaps matches TRBD2 (5 bases). V lost 0 bases and J 1 base, leaving 7 bases between the germline ends. Germline values: CDR1 SGHRS, CDR2 YFSETQ. The CDR3 extends over 14 amino acids.

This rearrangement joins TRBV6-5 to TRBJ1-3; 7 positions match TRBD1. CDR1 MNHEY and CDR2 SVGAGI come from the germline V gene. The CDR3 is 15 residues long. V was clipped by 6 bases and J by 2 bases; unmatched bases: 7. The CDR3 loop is CASSRGTVTGNTIYF. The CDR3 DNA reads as TGTGCCAGCAGCCGAGGGACAGTTACTGGAAACACCATATATTTT.

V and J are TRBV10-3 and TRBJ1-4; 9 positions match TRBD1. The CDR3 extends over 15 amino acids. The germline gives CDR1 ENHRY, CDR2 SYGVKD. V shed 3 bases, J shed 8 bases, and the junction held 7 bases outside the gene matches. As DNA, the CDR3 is TGTGCCATCAGTGACCCCAGGACAGGGGACGAAAAACTGTTTTTT. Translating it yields CAISDPRTGDEKLFF.

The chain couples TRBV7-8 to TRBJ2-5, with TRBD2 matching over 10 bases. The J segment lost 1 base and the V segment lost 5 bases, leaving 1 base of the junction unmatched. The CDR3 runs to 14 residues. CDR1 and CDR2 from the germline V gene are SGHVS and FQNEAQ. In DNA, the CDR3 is TGTGCCAGCAGCCGGACTAGCGGCCAAGAGACCCAGTACTTC. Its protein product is CASSRTSGQETQYF.

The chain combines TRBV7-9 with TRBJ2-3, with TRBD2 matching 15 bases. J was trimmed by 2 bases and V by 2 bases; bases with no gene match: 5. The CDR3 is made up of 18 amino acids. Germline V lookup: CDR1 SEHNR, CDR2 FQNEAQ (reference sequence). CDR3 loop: CASSLPGLAGGHTDTQYF. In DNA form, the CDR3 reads TGTGCCAGCAGCTTACCGGGACTAGCGGGGGGACACACAGATACGCAGTATTTT.

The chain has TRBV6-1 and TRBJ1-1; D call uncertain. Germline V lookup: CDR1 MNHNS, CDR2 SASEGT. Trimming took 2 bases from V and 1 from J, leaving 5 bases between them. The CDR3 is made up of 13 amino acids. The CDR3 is CASSEPGNTEAFF. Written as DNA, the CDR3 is TGTGCCAGCAGTGAACCTGGGAACACTGAAGCTTTCTTT.

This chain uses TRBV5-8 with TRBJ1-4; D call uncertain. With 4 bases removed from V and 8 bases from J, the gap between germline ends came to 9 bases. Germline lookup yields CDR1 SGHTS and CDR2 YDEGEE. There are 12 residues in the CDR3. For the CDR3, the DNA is TGTGCCAGCAGCCTGGACGGGGAAAAACTGTTTTTT. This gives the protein CASSLDGEKLFF.

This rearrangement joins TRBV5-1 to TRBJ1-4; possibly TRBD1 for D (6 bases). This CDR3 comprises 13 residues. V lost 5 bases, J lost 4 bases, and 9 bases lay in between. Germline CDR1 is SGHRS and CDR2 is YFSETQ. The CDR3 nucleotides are TGCGCCAGCAGTGACAGGCTTAATGAAAAACTGTTTTTT. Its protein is CASSDRLNEKLFF.

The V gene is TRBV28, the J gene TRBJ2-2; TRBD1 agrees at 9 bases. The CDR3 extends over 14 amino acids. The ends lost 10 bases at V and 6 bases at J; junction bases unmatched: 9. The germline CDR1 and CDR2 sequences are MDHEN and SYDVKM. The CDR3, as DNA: TGTGCCACCGATGGGACAGGGATACCCGGGGAGCTGTTTTTT. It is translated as CATDGTGIPGELFF.

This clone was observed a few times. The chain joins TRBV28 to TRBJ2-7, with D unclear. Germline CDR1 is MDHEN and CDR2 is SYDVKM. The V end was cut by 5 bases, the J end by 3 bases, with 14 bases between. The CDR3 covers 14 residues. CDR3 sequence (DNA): TGTGCCAGCAGTCCACAGCCTAAAGACTACGAGCAGTACGTC. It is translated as CASSPQPKDYEQYV.

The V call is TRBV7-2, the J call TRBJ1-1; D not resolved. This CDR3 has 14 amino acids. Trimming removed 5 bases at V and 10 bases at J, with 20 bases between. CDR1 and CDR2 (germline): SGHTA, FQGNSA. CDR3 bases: TGTGCCAGCAGCCTCACTCCTGGCTTTTATCCAGCTTTCTTT. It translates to CASSLTPGFYPAFF.

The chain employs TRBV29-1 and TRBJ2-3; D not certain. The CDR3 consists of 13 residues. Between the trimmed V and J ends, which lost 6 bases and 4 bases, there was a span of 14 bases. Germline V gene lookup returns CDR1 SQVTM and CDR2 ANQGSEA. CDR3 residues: CSVALAQSDTQYF. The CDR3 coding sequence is TGCAGCGTGGCCTTGGCACAATCAGATACGCAGTATTTT.

CDR3 region: CASSFGTSDTGELFF. The CDR3 nucleotides are TGTGCCAGCAGCTTCGGGACTAGCGACACCGGGGAGCTGTTTTTT. V gene TRBV7-9 combines with J gene TRBJ2-2, with 10 bases that match TRBD2. J was trimmed by 3 bases and V by 3 bases; bases with no gene match: 1. This CDR3 has 15 amino acids. Germline V gene data show CDR1 as SEHNR and CDR2 as FQNEAQ (reference sequence).

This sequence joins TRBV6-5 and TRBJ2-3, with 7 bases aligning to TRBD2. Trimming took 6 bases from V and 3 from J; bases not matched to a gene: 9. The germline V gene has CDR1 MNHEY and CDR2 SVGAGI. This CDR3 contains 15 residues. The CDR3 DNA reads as TGTGCCAGCAGGATAGCGGGCCGGGGGACAGATACGCAGTATTTT. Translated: CASRIAGRGTDTQYF.

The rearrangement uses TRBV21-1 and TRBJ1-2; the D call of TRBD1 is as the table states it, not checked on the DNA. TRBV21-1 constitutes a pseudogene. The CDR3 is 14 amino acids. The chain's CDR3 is CASSRDRDFYGYTF. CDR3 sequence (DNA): TGTGCCAGCAGCAGGGACAGGGATTTCTATGGCTACACCTTC.

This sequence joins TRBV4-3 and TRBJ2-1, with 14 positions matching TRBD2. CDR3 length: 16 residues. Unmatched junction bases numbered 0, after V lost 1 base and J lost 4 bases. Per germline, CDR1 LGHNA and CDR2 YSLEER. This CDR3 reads CASSQGLAGGYNEQFF. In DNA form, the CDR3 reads TGCGCCAGCAGCCAAGGACTAGCGGGAGGGTACAATGAGCAGTTCTTC.